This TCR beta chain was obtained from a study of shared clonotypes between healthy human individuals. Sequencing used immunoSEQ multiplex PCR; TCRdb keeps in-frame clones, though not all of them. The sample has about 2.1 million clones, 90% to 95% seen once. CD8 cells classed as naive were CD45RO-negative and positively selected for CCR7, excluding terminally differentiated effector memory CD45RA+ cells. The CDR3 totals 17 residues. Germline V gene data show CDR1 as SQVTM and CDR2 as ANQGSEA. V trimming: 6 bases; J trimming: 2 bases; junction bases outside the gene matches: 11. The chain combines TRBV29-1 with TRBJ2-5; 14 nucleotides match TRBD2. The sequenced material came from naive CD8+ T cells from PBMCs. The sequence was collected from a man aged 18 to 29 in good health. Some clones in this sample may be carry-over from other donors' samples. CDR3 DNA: TGCAGCGTCGAACCGGGACTAGCGGGAGAACCTCAAGAGACCCAGTACTTC. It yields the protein CSVEPGLAGEPQETQYF. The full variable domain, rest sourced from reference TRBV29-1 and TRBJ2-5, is SAVISQKPSRDICQRGTSLTIQCQVDSQVTMMFWYRQQPGQSLTLIATANQGSEATYESGFVIDKFPISRPNLTFSTLTVSNMSPEDSSIYLCSVEPGLAGEPQETQYFGPGTRLLVL.